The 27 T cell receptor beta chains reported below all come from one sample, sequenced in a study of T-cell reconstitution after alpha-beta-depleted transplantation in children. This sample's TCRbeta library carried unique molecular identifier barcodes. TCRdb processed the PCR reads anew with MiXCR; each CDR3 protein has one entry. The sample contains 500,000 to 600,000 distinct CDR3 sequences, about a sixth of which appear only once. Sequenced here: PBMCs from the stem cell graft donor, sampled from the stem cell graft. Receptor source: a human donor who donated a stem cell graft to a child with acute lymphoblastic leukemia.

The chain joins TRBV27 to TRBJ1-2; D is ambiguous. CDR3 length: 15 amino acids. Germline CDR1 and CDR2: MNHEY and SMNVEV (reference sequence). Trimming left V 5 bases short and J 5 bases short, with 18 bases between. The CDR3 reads CASSRRSGVWYGYTF. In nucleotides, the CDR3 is TGTGCCAGCAGTAGGAGGTCCGGGGTTTGGTATGGCTACACCTTC.

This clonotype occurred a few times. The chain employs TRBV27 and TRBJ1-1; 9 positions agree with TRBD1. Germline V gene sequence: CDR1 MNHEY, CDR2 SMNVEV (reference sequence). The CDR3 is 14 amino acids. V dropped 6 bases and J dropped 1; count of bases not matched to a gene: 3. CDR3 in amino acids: CASRRDRANTEAFF. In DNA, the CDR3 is TGTGCCAGCAGAAGGGACAGGGCGAACACTGAAGCTTTCTTT.

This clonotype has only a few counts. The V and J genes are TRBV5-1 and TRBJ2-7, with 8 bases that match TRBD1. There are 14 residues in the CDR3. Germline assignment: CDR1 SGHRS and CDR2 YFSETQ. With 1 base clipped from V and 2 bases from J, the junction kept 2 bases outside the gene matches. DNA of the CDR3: TGCGCCAGCAGCTTGTGGACAGGGACCTACGAGCAGTACTTC. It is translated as CASSLWTGTYEQYF.

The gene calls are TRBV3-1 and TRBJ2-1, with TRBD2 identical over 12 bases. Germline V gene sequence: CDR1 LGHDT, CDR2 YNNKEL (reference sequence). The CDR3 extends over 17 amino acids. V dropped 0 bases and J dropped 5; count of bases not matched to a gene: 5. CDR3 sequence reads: CASSQDQLAGGHNEQFF. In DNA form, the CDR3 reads TGTGCCAGCAGCCAAGATCAGCTAGCGGGAGGGCACAATGAGCAGTTCTTC.

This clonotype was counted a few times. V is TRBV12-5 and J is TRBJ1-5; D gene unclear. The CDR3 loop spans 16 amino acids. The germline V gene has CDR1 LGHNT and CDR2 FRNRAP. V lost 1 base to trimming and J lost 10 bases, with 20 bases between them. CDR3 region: CASGLDHSRSPYPQHF. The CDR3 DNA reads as TGTGCTAGTGGTTTGGACCATAGCCGATCTCCCTACCCCCAGCATTTT. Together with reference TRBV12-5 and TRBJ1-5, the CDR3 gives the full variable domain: DARVTQTPRHKVTEMGQEVTMRCQPILGHNTVFWYRQTMMQGLELLAYFRNRAPLDDSGMPKDRFSAEMPDATLATLKIQPSEPRDSAVYFCASGLDHSRSPYPQHFGDGTRLSIL.

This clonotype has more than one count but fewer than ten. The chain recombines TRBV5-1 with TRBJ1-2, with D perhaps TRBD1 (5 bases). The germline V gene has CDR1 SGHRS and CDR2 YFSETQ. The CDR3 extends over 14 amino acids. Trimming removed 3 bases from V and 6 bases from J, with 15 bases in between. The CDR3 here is CASSWGTRGDGYTF. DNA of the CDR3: TGCGCCAGCAGCTGGGGGACTCGAGGGGATGGCTACACCTTC.

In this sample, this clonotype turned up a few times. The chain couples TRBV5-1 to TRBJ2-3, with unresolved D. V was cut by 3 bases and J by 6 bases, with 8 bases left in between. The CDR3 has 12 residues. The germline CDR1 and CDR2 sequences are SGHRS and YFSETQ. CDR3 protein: CASSSPEDTQYF. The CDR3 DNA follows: TGCGCCAGCAGCTCCCCAGAGGATACGCAGTATTTT. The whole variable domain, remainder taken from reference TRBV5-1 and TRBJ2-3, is KAGVTQTPRYLIKTRGQQVTLSCSPISGHRSVSWYQQTPGQGLQFLFEYFSETQRNKGNFPGRFSGRQFSNSRSEMNVSTLELGDSALYLCASSSPEDTQYFGPGTRLTVL.

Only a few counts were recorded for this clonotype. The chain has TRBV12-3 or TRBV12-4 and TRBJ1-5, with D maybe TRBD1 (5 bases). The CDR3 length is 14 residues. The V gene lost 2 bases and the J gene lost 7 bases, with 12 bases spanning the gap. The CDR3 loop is CASSLSSRGQPQHF. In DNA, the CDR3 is TGTGCCAGCAGTTTATCTTCCCGGGGGCAGCCCCAGCATTTT.

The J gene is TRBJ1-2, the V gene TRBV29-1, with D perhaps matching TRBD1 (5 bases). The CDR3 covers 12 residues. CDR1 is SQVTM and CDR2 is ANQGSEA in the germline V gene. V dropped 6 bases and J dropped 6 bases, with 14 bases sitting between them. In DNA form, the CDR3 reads TGCAGCGTCCCGGACACCCCTAATGGCTACACCTTC. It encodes CSVPDTPNGYTF.

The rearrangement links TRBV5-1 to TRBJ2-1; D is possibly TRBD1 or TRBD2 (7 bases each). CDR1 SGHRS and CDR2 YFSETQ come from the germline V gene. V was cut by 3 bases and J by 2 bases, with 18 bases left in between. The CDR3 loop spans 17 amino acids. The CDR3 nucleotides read TGCGCCAGCAGCTGGGGGGGTTGGACAGGCCCCTACAATGAGCAGTTCTTC. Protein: CASSWGGWTGPYNEQFF.

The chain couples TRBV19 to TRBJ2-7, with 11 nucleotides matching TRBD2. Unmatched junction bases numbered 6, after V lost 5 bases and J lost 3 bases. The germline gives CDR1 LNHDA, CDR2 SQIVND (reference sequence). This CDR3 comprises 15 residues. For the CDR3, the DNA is TGTGCCAGTAGTGTCCCTAGCGGGGGGAACTACGAGCAGTACTTC. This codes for CASSVPSGGNYEQYF. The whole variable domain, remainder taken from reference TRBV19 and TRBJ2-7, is DGGITQSPKYLFRKEGQNVTLSCEQNLNHDAMYWYRQDPGQGLRLIYYSQIVNDFQKGDIAEGYSVSREKKESFPLTVTSAQKNPTAFYLCASSVPSGGNYEQYFGPGTRLTVT.

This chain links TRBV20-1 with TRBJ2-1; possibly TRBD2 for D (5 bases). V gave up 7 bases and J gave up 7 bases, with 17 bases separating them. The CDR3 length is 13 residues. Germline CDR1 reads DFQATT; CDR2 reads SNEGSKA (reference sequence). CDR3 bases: TGCAGTGTAGAGCGGATTGGGTATAATGAGCAGTTCTTC. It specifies CSVERIGYNEQFF.

DNA of the CDR3: TGTGCCAGCAGTCGACTAGCTGGTCGCACCGGGGAGCTGTTTTTT. Protein: CASSRLAGRTGELFF. The chain has TRBV2 and TRBJ2-2; TRBD2 agrees at 7 bases. The CDR3 has 15 amino acids. V was clipped by 5 bases and J by 4 bases; unmatched bases: 7. The germline V gene has CDR1 SNHLY and CDR2 FYNNEI.

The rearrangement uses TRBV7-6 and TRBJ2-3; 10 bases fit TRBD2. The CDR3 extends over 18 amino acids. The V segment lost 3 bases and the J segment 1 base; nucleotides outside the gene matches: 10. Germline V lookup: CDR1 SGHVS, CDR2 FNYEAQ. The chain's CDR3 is CASSFRPSGSLGTDTQYF. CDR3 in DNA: TGTGCCAGCAGCTTTCGTCCTAGCGGGAGTCTTGGCACAGATACGCAGTATTTT.

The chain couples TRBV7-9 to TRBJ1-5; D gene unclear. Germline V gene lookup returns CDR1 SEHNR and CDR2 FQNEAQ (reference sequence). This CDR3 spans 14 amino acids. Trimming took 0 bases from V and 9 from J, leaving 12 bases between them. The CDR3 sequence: CASSLAGDRRPQHF. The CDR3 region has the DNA TGTGCCAGCAGCTTAGCAGGAGACCGGCGGCCCCAGCATTTT.

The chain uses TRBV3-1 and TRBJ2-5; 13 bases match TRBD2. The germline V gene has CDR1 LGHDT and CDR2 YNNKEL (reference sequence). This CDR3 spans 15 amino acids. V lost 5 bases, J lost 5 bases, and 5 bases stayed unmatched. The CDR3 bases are TGTGCCAGCAGCTCCCGACTAGCGGGAGGCGAGACCCAGTACTTC. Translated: CASSSRLAGGETQYF.

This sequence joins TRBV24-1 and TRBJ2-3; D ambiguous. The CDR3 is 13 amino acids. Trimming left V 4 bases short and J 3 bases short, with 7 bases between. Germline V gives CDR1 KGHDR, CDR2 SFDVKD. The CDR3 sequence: CATSESFTDTQYF. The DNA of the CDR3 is TGTGCCACCAGTGAGTCTTTTACAGATACGCAGTATTTT.

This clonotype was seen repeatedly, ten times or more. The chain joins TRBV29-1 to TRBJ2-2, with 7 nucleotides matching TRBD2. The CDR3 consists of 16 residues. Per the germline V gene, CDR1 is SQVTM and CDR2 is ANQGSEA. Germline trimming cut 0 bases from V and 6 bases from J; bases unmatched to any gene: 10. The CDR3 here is CSVEDTGLGLAGELFF. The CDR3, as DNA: TGCAGCGTTGAAGATACTGGACTAGGTCTCGCCGGGGAGCTGTTTTTT.

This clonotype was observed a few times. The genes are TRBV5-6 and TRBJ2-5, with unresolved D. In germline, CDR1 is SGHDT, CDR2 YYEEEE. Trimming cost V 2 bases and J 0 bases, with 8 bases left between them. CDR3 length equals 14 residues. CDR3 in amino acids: CASSLGTNQETQYF. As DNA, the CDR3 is TGTGCCAGCAGCTTAGGCACTAACCAAGAGACCCAGTACTTC.

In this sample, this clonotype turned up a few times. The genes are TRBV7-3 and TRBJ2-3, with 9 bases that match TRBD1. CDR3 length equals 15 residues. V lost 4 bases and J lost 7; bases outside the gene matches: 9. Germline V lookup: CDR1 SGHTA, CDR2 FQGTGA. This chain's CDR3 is CASSYSRTGENTQYF. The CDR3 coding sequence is TGTGCCAGCAGCTACTCCAGGACAGGGGAAAATACGCAGTATTTT.

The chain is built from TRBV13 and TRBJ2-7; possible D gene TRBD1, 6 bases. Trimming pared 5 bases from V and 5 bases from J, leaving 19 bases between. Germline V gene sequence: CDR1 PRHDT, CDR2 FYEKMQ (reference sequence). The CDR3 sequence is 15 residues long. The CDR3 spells CASSTEAGDVDEQYF. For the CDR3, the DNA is TGTGCCAGCAGCACAGAAGCAGGGGACGTCGACGAGCAGTACTTC. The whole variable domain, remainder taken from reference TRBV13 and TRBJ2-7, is AAGVIQSPRHLIKEKRETATLKCYPIPRHDTVYWYQQGPGQDPQFLISFYEKMQSDKGSIPDRFSAQQFSDYHSELNMSSLELGDSALYFCASSTEAGDVDEQYFGPGTRLTVT.

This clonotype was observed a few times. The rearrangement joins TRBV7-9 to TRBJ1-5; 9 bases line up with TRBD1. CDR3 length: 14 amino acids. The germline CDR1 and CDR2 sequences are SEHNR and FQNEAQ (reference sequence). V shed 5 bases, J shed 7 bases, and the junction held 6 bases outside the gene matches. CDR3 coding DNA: TGTGCCAGCAGCAAACAGGGGGCAGGGCAGCCCCAGCATTTT. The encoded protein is CASSKQGAGQPQHF.

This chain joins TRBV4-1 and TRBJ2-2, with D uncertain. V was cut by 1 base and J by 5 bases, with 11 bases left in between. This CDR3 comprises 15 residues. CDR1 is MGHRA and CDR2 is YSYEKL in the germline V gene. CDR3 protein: CASSQASLPTGELFF. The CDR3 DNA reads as TGCGCCAGCAGCCAAGCTAGTCTACCAACCGGGGAGCTGTTTTTT.

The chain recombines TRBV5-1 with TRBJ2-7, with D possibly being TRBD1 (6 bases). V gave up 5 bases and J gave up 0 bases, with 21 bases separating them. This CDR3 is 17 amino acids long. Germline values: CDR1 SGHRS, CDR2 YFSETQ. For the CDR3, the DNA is TGCGCCAGCAGTGCTTCTCCAGGACAGCTCCGCTCCTACGAGCAGTACTTC. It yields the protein CASSASPGQLRSYEQYF.

Here the CDR3 reads CSVERGRNTEAFF. The CDR3 nucleotides are TGCAGCGTTGAAAGGGGAAGGAACACTGAAGCTTTCTTT. The J gene is TRBJ1-1, the V gene TRBV29-1; D may be TRBD1 (5 bases). Trimming stripped 2 bases from V and 1 base from J, with 8 bases between. The CDR3 spans 13 residues. Germline V gene data show CDR1 as SQVTM and CDR2 as ANQGSEA.

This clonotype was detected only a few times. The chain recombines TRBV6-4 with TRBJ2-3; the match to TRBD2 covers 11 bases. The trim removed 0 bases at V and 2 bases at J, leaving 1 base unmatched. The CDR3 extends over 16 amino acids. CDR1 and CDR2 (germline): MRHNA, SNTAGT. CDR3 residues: CASSDSTSGDTDTQYF. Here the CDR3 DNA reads TGTGCCAGCAGTGACTCGACTAGCGGGGACACAGATACGCAGTATTTT.

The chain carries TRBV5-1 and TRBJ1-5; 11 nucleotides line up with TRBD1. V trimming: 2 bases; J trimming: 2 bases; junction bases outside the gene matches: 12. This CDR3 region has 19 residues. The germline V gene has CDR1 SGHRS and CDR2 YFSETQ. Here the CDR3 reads CASSFLPGQGGKGNQPQHF. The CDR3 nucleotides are TGCGCCAGCAGCTTTCTTCCGGGACAGGGGGGGAAAGGCAATCAGCCCCAGCATTTT.